One and the same sample provided the 13 T cell receptor beta chains below, sequenced in a study of beta chain features in type 1 diabetes. Broader study findings: Researchers report that Type 1 diabetes patients had moderately but significantly shorter TCRB CDR3s across all four CD4+ subsets.

No antigen has been assigned to these receptors. Sequenced material consisted of expressed TCRB transcripts (all of the isolated RNA was reverse transcribed). Sequencing used immunoSEQ multiplex PCR; TCRdb keeps in-frame clones, though not all of them. The table shows 640,000 or so clones, with roughly 12% occurring only once. Specimen: naive CD4+ T cells from blood. The receptors shown here come from a man aged 18 to 35 with type 1 diabetes.

This clone was counted between two and nine times. CDR3 region: CASSTNGQGAYEQYF. CDR3 nucleotides: TGTGCCAGCAGTACGAATGGACAGGGGGCTTACGAGCAGTACTTC. The gene calls are TRBV6-5 and TRBJ2-7; 11 bases map to TRBD1. With 5 bases clipped from V and 4 bases from J, the junction kept 7 bases outside the gene matches. Germline V gene lookup returns CDR1 MNHEY and CDR2 SVGAGI. The CDR3 length is 15 residues.

This clone was seen only a few times. The gene calls are TRBV7-2 and TRBJ1-1, with no clear D. CDR1 is SGHTA, CDR2 FQGNSA, per germline. V shed 4 bases and J shed 6 bases, with 15 bases lying between them. This CDR3 is 14 amino acids long. CDR3 sequence reads: CASSSNSGMSEAFF. The CDR3 region has the DNA TGTGCCAGCAGCTCGAATAGTGGTATGTCTGAAGCTTTCTTT.

This sequence joins TRBV20-1 and TRBJ1-2; maybe TRBD1 (6 bases). The V gene lost 6 bases and the J gene lost 5 bases, with 10 bases spanning the gap. This CDR3 spans 11 amino acids. Germline CDR1 reads DFQATT; CDR2 reads SNEGSKA (reference sequence). The CDR3, as DNA: TGCAGTGCCGGGACAATTTATGGCTACACCTTC. This encodes CSAGTIYGYTF.

This rearrangement joins TRBV27 to TRBJ1-2; no firm D call. This CDR3 spans 13 amino acids. Trimming removed 2 bases at V and 3 bases at J, with 7 bases between. The germline gives CDR1 MNHEY, CDR2 SMNVEV (reference sequence). DNA of the CDR3: TGTGCCAGCAGTTTAGCCGGGGACTATGGCTACACCTTC. It translates to CASSLAGDYGYTF.

V is TRBV25-1 and J is TRBJ1-6, with D unclear. The CDR3 covers 12 residues. Germline V lookup: CDR1 MGHDK, CDR2 SYGVNS. V was clipped by 10 bases and J by 14 bases, with 18 bases between them. CDR3 nucleotides: TGTGCCACCCAGGCGGGTCCGCGGGCCCTCCACTTT. This translates into CATQAGPRALHF.

The CDR3 protein is CASSEVGQGVPYSNQPQHF. The CDR3 DNA reads as TGTGCCAGCAGTGAAGTGGGACAGGGAGTCCCTTATAGCAATCAGCCCCAGCATTTT. J is TRBJ1-5 and V is TRBV2; 9 bases align to TRBD1. Germline CDR1 is SNHLY and CDR2 is FYNNEI. After removal of 1 base from V and 0 bases from J, the junction contained 10 bases not matched to a gene. The CDR3 is made up of 19 amino acids.

This clone was recorded a few times. This sequence joins TRBV6-5 and TRBJ1-6; D gene unclear. Trimming took off 2 bases at V and 7 bases at J, with 12 bases between the two ends. The CDR3 runs 15 residues. The germline CDR1 and CDR2 sequences are MNHEY and SVGAGI. Here the CDR3 reads CASSYNEGWNSPLHF. DNA for the CDR3: TGTGCCAGCAGTTACAACGAGGGTTGGAATTCACCCCTCCACTTT.

This clone was seen a few times. The rearrangement links TRBV6-1 to TRBJ2-5; 9 bases agree with TRBD2. CDR3 length: 13 amino acids. With V trimmed by 7 bases and J by 5 bases, 5 bases remained unmatched. Germline CDR1 is MNHNS and CDR2 is SASEGT. For the CDR3, the DNA is TGTGCCAGCACCTCTAGCGGGGCGGAGACCCAGTACTTC. This translates into CASTSSGAETQYF.

This clone came up a few times. At the DNA level, this CDR3 is encoded by other sequences in the same sample as well. The gene calls are TRBV7-2 and TRBJ1-2; D is unresolved. Trimming stripped 0 bases from V and 6 bases from J, with 5 bases between. The germline V gene has CDR1 SGHTA and CDR2 FQGNSA. The CDR3 contains 12 residues. CDR3 nucleotide sequence: TGTGCCAGCAGCTTAGCGGGCAATGGCTACACCTTC. Translation: CASSLAGNGYTF.

This clone was counted a few times. The chain recombines TRBV6-6 with TRBJ2-7; possible D gene TRBD2, 6 bases. Between the trimmed V and J ends, which lost 2 bases and 5 bases, there was a span of 16 bases. This CDR3 is 15 amino acids long. Germline CDR1 and CDR2: MNHNY and SVGAGI (reference sequence). The CDR3 bases are TGTGCCAGCAGTTACGGAGGGGCAGGGTTAAACGAGCAGTACTTC. It specifies CASSYGGAGLNEQYF.

This chain uses TRBV18 with TRBJ2-1; D gene ambiguous. Germline CDR1 reads KGHSH; CDR2 reads LQKENI. The germline V and J ends were trimmed by 3 bases and 0 bases, with 6 bases remaining between them. The CDR3 runs 14 residues. The CDR3 spells CASSPTSSYNEQFF. In DNA form, the CDR3 reads TGTGCCAGCTCACCTACCAGCTCCTACAATGAGCAGTTCTTC.

This clone was counted a few times. The J gene is TRBJ2-3, the V gene TRBV14, with D hard to call. V lost 4 bases to trimming and J lost 6 bases, with 8 bases between them. This CDR3 region has 12 residues. Germline V CDR1 and CDR2: SGHDN, FVKESK. CDR3 DNA: TGTGCCAGCAGCCCCTTCGGGGATACGCAGTATTTT. It specifies CASSPFGDTQYF.

This chain links TRBV7-9 with TRBJ2-7, with TRBD2 as a possible D gene (6 bases). There are 14 residues in the CDR3. From germline, CDR1 is SEHNR and CDR2 FQNEAQ (reference sequence). Deletions cut 7 bases from V and 0 bases from J, with 13 bases between. The CDR3: CASTAQGLSYEQYF. The CDR3 DNA reads TGTGCCAGCACCGCCCAGGGACTCTCCTACGAGCAGTACTTC. The entire variable domain, with the rest obtained from reference TRBV7-9 and TRBJ2-7, is as follows: DTGVSQNPRHKITKRGQNVTFRCDPISEHNRLYWYRQTLGQGPEFLTYFQNEAQLEKSRLLSDRFSAERPKGSFSTLEIQRTEQGDSAMYLCASTAQGLSYEQYFGPGTRLTVT.